The rows below give T cell receptor beta chains drawn from one sample of a study of vaccination and CD4 T cells after COVID-19. TCRdb recomputed calls from the PCR reads with MiXCR, one row per CDR3 protein. The sample lists approximately 20,000 distinct CDR3 sequences, about 39% occurring once. These receptors are not linked to any known antigen. Source: CD4+ T cells from blood, cultured in vitro, taken after SARS-CoV-2 vaccination. These TCRs come from a human donor who had recovered from COVID-19. Each CDR3 is given with its conserved first and last residue. The D gene is left open where the match is weak. Expanded clones get a size class; other rows say once, few or many, or leave the size out.

NA,TRBV19,13,few,TRBJ1-2,TGTGCCACCATTCGAGGCACGGGCTATGGCTACACCTTC,CATIRGTGYGYTF
NA,TRBV27,13,NA,TRBJ2-2,TGTGCCAGCAGTTTATTTGGCACCGGGGAGCTGTTTTTT,CASSLFGTGELFF
TRBD2,TRBV6-5,15,few,TRBJ2-1,TGTGCCAGCAGTTACCCGTCTAGCGGGTACAATGAGCAGTTCTTC,CASSYPSSGYNEQFF
TRBD1,TRBV6-2/TRBV6-3,15,NA,TRBJ1-2,TGTGCCAGCAGTTACCGGGGACAGTCCTACTATGGCTACACCTTC,CASSYRGQSYYGYTF
NA,TRBV7-2,15,once,TRBJ2-7,TGTGCCAGCACCAACATCCTGGGGGACACCTACGAGCAGTACTTC,CASTNILGDTYEQYF
NA,TRBV11-3,14,NA,TRBJ2-7,TGTGCCAGCAGCCTCGAAGGTCTCTCCTACGAGCAGTACTTC,CASSLEGLSYEQYF
NA,TRBV12-3/TRBV12-4,14,few,TRBJ1-5,TGTGCCACAGCCGGCGGTCATAGCAATCAGCCCCAGCATTTT,CATAGGHSNQPQHF
TRBD1,TRBV6-1,15,NA,TRBJ1-1,TGTGCCAGCAGTAAATCAGGGGGCGGTAGGACTGAAGCTTTCTTT,CASSKSGGGRTEAFF
NA,TRBV6-1,12,NA,TRBJ1-1,TGTGCCAGCAGGCGAGGGGATACTGAAGCTTTCTTT,CASRRGDTEAFF
NA,TRBV27,16,NA,TRBJ2-6,TGTGCCAGCAGTGGCGGGACGACCGCTGGGGCCAACGTCCTGACTTTC,CASSGGTTAGANVLTF
NA,TRBV9,15,NA,TRBJ2-3,TGTGCCAGCAGCACCTGGACTGCAAGCACAGATACGCAGTATTTT,CASSTWTASTDTQYF
NA,TRBV27,15,NA,TRBJ2-5,TGTGCCAGCAAAATTCTGACAGGCGCAGGGGAGACCCAGTACTTC,CASKILTGAGETQYF
NA,TRBV9,14,few,TRBJ1-6,TGTGCCAGCAGCGGCGACACTGGTTATTCACCCCTCCACTTT,CASSGDTGYSPLHF
NA,TRBV28,16,NA,TRBJ1-3,TGTGCCAGCAGTTCCCCGACCCCATCCAGGGGAAACACCATATATTTT,CASSSPTPSRGNTIYF
NA,TRBV19,13,NA,TRBJ1-2,TGTGCCAGTAGTGGTCGGCAGGGAGAAGGCTACACCTTC,CASSGRQGEGYTF
NA,TRBV21-1,14,NA,TRBJ1-5,TGTGCCGGGTATCGTCCGGGACAAGATCAGCCCCAGCATTTT,CAGYRPGQDQPQHF
TRBD2,TRBV20-1,14,NA,TRBJ2-7,TGCAGTGCTAGACTAGCGGGAGGGCCAGGCGAGCAGTACTTC,CSARLAGGPGEQYF
TRBD2,TRBV9,12,NA,TRBJ2-3,TGTGCCAGCAGCGGAGCGGGGGGTACGCAGTATTTT,CASSGAGGTQYF
NA,TRBV21-1,12,NA,TRBJ1-3,TGTGCCAACCTCAGGGGGGAGGAGGGCATATATTTT,CANLRGEEGIYF
NA,TRBV19,16,NA,TRBJ1-5,TGTGCCAGTAGTCCCTGGGCAGAGCATAGCAATCAGCCCCAGCATTTT,CASSPWAEHSNQPQHF
NA,TRBV21-1,17,few,TRBJ2-5,TGTGCCAGCAGCACGAGGACTAGCGGAATAACGCAGGAGACCCAGTACTTC,CASSTRTSGITQETQYF
TRBD2,TRBV29-1,14,few,TRBJ2-1,TGCAGCGTTCGAAGCCAGCGGGGTCACAATGAGCAGTTCTTC,CSVRSQRGHNEQFF
NA,TRBV27,16,few,TRBJ1-6,TGTGCCAGCAGTTTGCAGGGTCAGGTACGAGGATCACCCCTCCACTTT,CASSLQGQVRGSPLHF
NA,TRBV18,15,NA,TRBJ2-5,TGTGCCAGCTCACCATTGGACTGGGAGCAAGAGACCCAGTACTTC,CASSPLDWEQETQYF
TRBD1,TRBV20-1,14,few,TRBJ1-5,TGCAGTGCCCTACCGGACAGGGGAAGTCAGCCCCAGCATTTT,CSALPDRGSQPQHF
NA,TRBV25-1,14,NA,TRBJ1-1,TGTGCCAGCAGTGAACCGGGACCCATAGCTGAAGCTTTCTTT,CASSEPGPIAEAFF
NA,TRBV27,15,few,TRBJ1-5,TGTGCCAGCAGTTCGTTCGACAGTCCCGATCAGCCCCAGCATTTT,CASSSFDSPDQPQHF
NA,TRBV10-3,14,NA,TRBJ1-3,TGTGCCATCGCGGACAGAGACTCTGGAAACACCATATATTTT,CAIADRDSGNTIYF
NA,TRBV6-5,15,NA,TRBJ2-5,TGTGCCAGCAGTTACCCCTCCAGGGCTGGGGAGACCCAGTACTTC,CASSYPSRAGETQYF
NA,TRBV6-5,14,few,TRBJ1-1,TGTGCCAGCAGTTACTCGAGGACACGGGCTGAAGCTTTCTTT,CASSYSRTRAEAFF
TRBD1,TRBV15,14,few,TRBJ1-6,TGTGCCACCCGGACAGGGGGTTTAGATTCACCCCTCCACTTT,CATRTGGLDSPLHF
NA,TRBV4-2,17,few,TRBJ1-5,TGTGCCAGCAGCCAAGGGGACCAAGGGGATAGCAATCAGCCCCAGCATTTT,CASSQGDQGDSNQPQHF
NA,TRBV2,13,NA,TRBJ2-7,TGTGCCAGCAGTGAGTTCAGGGGCTACGAGCAGTACTTC,CASSEFRGYEQYF
NA,TRBV29-1,13,NA,TRBJ1-5,TGCAGCGTTGAATTAGGGGCCAATCAGCCCCAGCATTTT,CSVELGANQPQHF
TRBD1,TRBV2,14,few,TRBJ1-5,TGTGCCAGCAGGCTGACAGGGGGGAATCAGCCCCAGCATTTT,CASRLTGGNQPQHF
TRBD1,TRBV24-1,16,NA,TRBJ2-2,TGTGCCACCAGTGCAAGGCGACAGGGGACCACCGGGGAGCTGTTTTTT,CATSARRQGTTGELFF
NA,TRBV20-1,10,NA,TRBJ2-1,TGCAGTGCCGGACATAATGAGCAGTTCTTC,CSAGHNEQFF
NA,TRBV27,13,NA,TRBJ1-2,TGTGCCAGCACCACTAGAGGTGGGGCGGGCTACACCTTC,CASTTRGGAGYTF
NA,TRBV5-5,15,NA,TRBJ1-1,TGTGCCAGCAGTCTCCAAGGGGCGTTAAACACTGAAGCTTTCTTT,CASSLQGALNTEAFF
NA,TRBV14,12,few,TRBJ2-5,TGTGCCAGCAGCCAGACAGGAGAGACCCAGTACTTC,CASSQTGETQYF
NA,TRBV6-1,15,few,TRBJ2-3,TGTGCCAGCACCTTCAATCGGGGGCAAACCGATACGCAGTATTTT,CASTFNRGQTDTQYF
NA,TRBV7-2,15,NA,TRBJ2-7,TGTGCCAGCAGCTTAGCAGGGGGAAGTTCCTACGAGCAGTACTTC,CASSLAGGSSYEQYF
TRBD1,TRBV7-2,15,NA,TRBJ1-3,TGTGCCAGCAGCTGGGGACAGTCCTCTGGAAACACCATATATTTT,CASSWGQSSGNTIYF
NA,TRBV27,14,NA,TRBJ1-1,TGTGCCAGCAGTTTTGGGTTGAGAGACACTGAAGCTTTCTTT,CASSFGLRDTEAFF
NA,TRBV11-2,14,NA,TRBJ1-2,TGTGCCAGCAGCCTGAACCCGGGGGGCGGCGGCTACACCTTC,CASSLNPGGGGYTF
NA,TRBV12-3/TRBV12-4,13,NA,TRBJ1-6,TGTGCCAGCAGCATTATCAGGGGTTCACCCCTCCACTTT,CASSIIRGSPLHF
TRBD1,TRBV7-6,15,few,TRBJ1-6,TGTGCCAGCAGCTTAGAGGGACAGATTAATTCACCCCTCCACTTT,CASSLEGQINSPLHF
TRBD2,TRBV11-2,17,NA,TRBJ2-6,TGTGCCAGCAGCCTCCGCGGGGGGCACTCTGGGGCCAACGTCCTGACTTTC,CASSLRGGHSGANVLTF
NA,TRBV20-1,15,few,TRBJ2-2,TGCAGTGCCACTAAGGGGGCGGGAGCTTTCGGGGAGCTGTTTTTT,CSATKGAGAFGELFF
NA,TRBV4-1,14,NA,TRBJ1-6,TGCGCCAGCAGCCAAGTGATGGGGGATTCACCCCTCCACTTT,CASSQVMGDSPLHF
TRBD1,TRBV6-1,15,few,TRBJ2-5,TGTGCCAGCAGTGACGGGACAGGGGGCGGTGAGACCCAGTACTTC,CASSDGTGGGETQYF
TRBD2,TRBV7-8,15,NA,TRBJ2-3,TGTGCCAGCAGCCTTACTAGCGGGGGGGCAGATACGCAGTATTTT,CASSLTSGGADTQYF
TRBD2,TRBV19,14,NA,TRBJ2-1,TGTGCCAGTAGGCTACGGGACTATCCGAATGAGCAGTTCTTC,CASRLRDYPNEQFF
NA,TRBV7-9,15,NA,TRBJ2-1,TGTGCCAGCAGCTTAGTTGGAGCCAGTCACAATGAGCAGTTCTTC,CASSLVGASHNEQFF